One sample yielded the 27 T cell receptor beta chains listed below, sequenced in a study of T cells in Graves' hyperthyroidism and ophthalmopathy. Researchers amplified the TCR beta CDR3 regions from RNA transcripts. TCR CDR3 underwent first-round RT-PCR with the HTBI primer set. TCRdb reprocessed the multiplex PCR reads with MiXCR, giving one entry per CDR3 protein. Found here are 650,000 to 800,000 distinct CDR3 sequences, 40% to 55% of them singletons; the top ten hold under 8.5%. Specimen: peripheral blood or thyroid tissue (not recorded which). All receptors come from an adult man with Graves' disease, either hyperthyroidism or ophthalmopathy (not recorded which).

The chain uses TRBV12-5 and TRBJ1-2; D is unresolved. The germline V gene encodes CDR1 LGHNT and CDR2 FRNRAP. The CDR3 is 14 residues long. Trimming left V 4 bases short and J 7 bases short, with 16 bases between. The CDR3: CASGSADSASGYTF. The CDR3 nucleotides read TGTGCTAGTGGTTCGGCGGACTCAGCCAGTGGCTACACCTTC. Full variable domain (missing parts from reference TRBV12-5 and TRBJ1-2): DARVTQTPRHKVTEMGQEVTMRCQPILGHNTVFWYRQTMMQGLELLAYFRNRAPLDDSGMPKDRFSAEMPDATLATLKIQPSEPRDSAVYFCASGSADSASGYTFGSGTRLTVV.

This clonotype occurred many times. This chain links TRBV20-1 with TRBJ1-5, with TRBD1 as a possible D gene (6 bases). Trimming removed 3 bases at V and 9 bases at J, with 15 bases between. Germline V gene lookup returns CDR1 DFQATT and CDR2 SNEGSKA (reference sequence). The CDR3 runs to 13 residues. The CDR3 coding sequence is TGCAGTGCTAGGAAGGACAGTTCGGGGCCCCAGCATTTT. This encodes CSARKDSSGPQHF.

Comment on this clonotype: Germline and junction disagree at one end, which may indicate a read error. The genes are TRBV7-9 and TRBJ1-5, with D perhaps TRBD1 (5 bases). Looked up from germline, CDR1 is SEHNR and CDR2 is FQNEAQ (reference sequence). CDR3 length: 16 residues. The chain's CDR3 is CASSQLFGTGNQPQHF. The CDR3, as DNA: TGCGCCAGCAGCCAATTGTTCGGGACGGGCAATCAGCCCCAGCATTTT. Combining the CDR3 with reference TRBV7-9 and TRBJ1-5 gives the whole variable domain DTGVSQNPRHKITKRGQNVTFRCDPISEHNRLYWYRQTLGQGPEFLTYFQNEAQLEKSRLLSDRFSAERPKGSFSTLEIQRTEQGDSAMYLCASSQLFGTGNQPQHFGDGTRLSIL.

This clonotype was counted only a few times. This sequence joins TRBV12-3 or TRBV12-4 and TRBJ1-1; D is unclear. This CDR3 contains 13 residues. The V gene lost 8 bases and the J gene lost 6 bases, with 16 bases spanning the gap. The CDR3 nucleotides read TGTGCCAGCGACCGTGTGGTGGGCGCTGAAGCTTTCTTT. Translation: CASDRVVGAEAFF.

The rearrangement joins TRBV4-1 to TRBJ1-4; 11 nucleotides match TRBD1. CDR1 MGHRA and CDR2 YSYEKL come from the germline V gene. V trimming: 0 bases; J trimming: 5 bases; junction bases outside the gene matches: 11. The CDR3 is made up of 19 amino acids. CDR3 protein: CASSQDAGQGAGGNEKLFF. The CDR3 DNA is TGCGCCAGCAGCCAAGACGCCGGACAGGGGGCAGGGGGGAATGAAAAACTGTTTTTT.

This clonotype was counted between two and nine times. The gene calls are TRBV7-8 and TRBJ2-7; possible D gene TRBD1, 5 bases. Germline V gives CDR1 SGHVS, CDR2 FQNEAQ. The CDR3 has 13 amino acids. V gave up 6 bases and J gave up 4 bases, with 13 bases separating them. The CDR3 DNA sequence: TGTGCCAGCAGTGTAGAGACAGATTACGAGCAGTACTTC. Its protein is CASSVETDYEQYF. Based on the CDR3 plus reference TRBV7-8 and TRBJ2-7, the full variable domain is GAGVSQSPRYKVAKRGQDVALRCDPISGHVSLFWYQQALGQGPEFLTYFQNEAQLDKSGLPSDRFFAERPEGSVSTLKIQRTQQEDSAVYLCASSVETDYEQYFGPGTRLTVT.

V and J are TRBV29-1 and TRBJ1-1; TRBD1 agrees at 9 bases. V lost 8 bases to trimming and J lost 3 bases; unmatched junction nucleotides: 7. The CDR3 extends over 13 amino acids. Germline CDR1 is SQVTM and CDR2 is ANQGSEA. The CDR3 region is CSLEDRGHTEAFF. CDR3 bases: TGCAGCTTGGAGGACAGGGGACACACTGAAGCTTTCTTT.

In this sample, this clonotype turned up many times. The V call is TRBV24-1, the J call TRBJ1-2; TRBD1 might be the D (6 bases). Germline V gives CDR1 KGHDR, CDR2 SFDVKD. The V and J ends lost 2 bases and 8 bases respectively, with 14 bases between them. The CDR3 is made up of 14 amino acids. In nucleotides, the CDR3 is TGTGCCACCAGTGATTCAGTCCAGGGGAGAGGCTACACCTTC. Translating gives CATSDSVQGRGYTF.

This clonotype showed up just a few times. V is TRBV5-1 and J is TRBJ2-7; 9 positions match TRBD2. CDR1 and CDR2 (germline): SGHRS, YFSETQ. This CDR3 spans 16 amino acids. V was clipped by 3 bases and J by 3 bases; unmatched bases: 10. The CDR3 coding sequence is TGCGCCAGCAGCTCCTCCGGGACTAGCATCTTCTACGAGCAGTACTTC. It encodes CASSSSGTSIFYEQYF.

V and J are TRBV15 and TRBJ2-7; possible D gene TRBD1, 6 bases. The V end was cut by 9 bases, the J end by 0 bases, with 15 bases between. Per germline, CDR1 LNHNV and CDR2 YYDKDF (reference sequence). This CDR3 is 14 amino acids long. The CDR3: CATEDGGSSYEQYF. The DNA of the CDR3 is TGTGCCACGGAGGATGGGGGCAGCTCCTACGAGCAGTACTTC. The variable domain in full, with the rest retrieved from reference TRBV15 and TRBJ2-7, is DAMVIQNPRYQVTQFGKPVTLSCSQTLNHNVMYWYQQKSSQAPKLLFHYYDKDFNNEADTPDNFQSRRPNTSFCFLDIRSPGLGDTAMYLCATEDGGSSYEQYFGPGTRLTVT.

Note on this clonotype: Sequence at one end of the junction differs from germline and may be a read error. This chain links TRBV7-2 with TRBJ1-1; D possibly corresponds to TRBD1 (6 bases). The CDR3 length is 15 residues. Germline CDR1 SGHTA, CDR2 FQGNSA. CDR3 nucleotide sequence: TGTGCCAGCAGCTTAGAAGCAGGGGTGAAGACTGAAGCTTTCTTT. It yields the protein CASSLEAGVKTEAFF.

Many counts were recorded for this clonotype. The V and J genes are TRBV9 and TRBJ2-2, with a weak D call TRBD1 (6 bases). V was shortened by 2 bases and J by 1 base, with 6 bases between the two germline ends. There are 14 residues in the CDR3. Germline CDR1 reads SGDLS; CDR2 reads YYNGEE. The CDR3: CASSVTGNTGELFF. CDR3 DNA: TGTGCCAGCAGCGTGACAGGGAACACCGGGGAGCTGTTTTTT.

With regard to this clonotype: Compared with germline, one end of the junction differs, possibly owing to a read error. The gene calls are TRBV24-1 and TRBJ2-7; the D call may be TRBD1 or TRBD2 (5 bases each). Germline assignment: CDR1 KGHDR and CDR2 SFDVKD. This CDR3 contains 15 residues. CDR3 region: CASSQAGTPAYEQYF. DNA for the CDR3: TGCGCCAGCAGCCAGGCCGGGACGCCTGCCTACGAGCAGTACTTC.

This clonotype was seen many times. The chain couples TRBV10-3 to TRBJ1-6; perhaps TRBD1 as D (6 bases). V was shortened by 10 bases and J by 6 bases, with 13 bases between the two germline ends. This CDR3 is 13 amino acids long. Germline assignment: CDR1 ENHRY and CDR2 SYGVKD. The CDR3 DNA sequence: TGTGCCAGTCAACAGGGCTCTAATTCACCCCTCCACTTT. Translating gives CASQQGSNSPLHF.

The count of this clonotype is one. This chain connects TRBV6-1 to TRBJ1-1, with no clear D. Per germline, CDR1 MNHNS and CDR2 SASEGT. V gave up 5 bases and J gave up 2 bases, with 15 bases separating them. The CDR3 consists of 15 residues. The CDR3 loop reads CASSLPGSQNTEAFF. The CDR3 DNA reads as TGTGCCAGCAGTCTCCCCGGGTCGCAAAACACTGAAGCTTTCTTT.

In its sample, this clonotype was seen once. J is TRBJ1-2 and V is TRBV15, with D possibly matching TRBD1 (5 bases). Per the germline V gene, CDR1 is LNHNV and CDR2 is YYDKDF (reference sequence). This CDR3 region has 14 residues. Trimming took 1 base from V and 4 from J, leaving 10 bases between them. CDR3 protein: CATSRGWDRYGYTF. CDR3 DNA sequence: TGTGCCACCAGCAGAGGCTGGGACCGCTATGGCTACACCTTC.

This sequence joins TRBV7-3 and TRBJ2-7; D unclear. V lost 6 bases, J lost 0 bases, and 15 bases lay in between. This CDR3 spans 15 amino acids. The germline V gene has CDR1 SGHTA and CDR2 FQGTGA. As DNA, the CDR3 is TGTGCCAGCAGTTATGTGAAGGTGGTCTCCTACGAGCAGTACTTC. Amino acid sequence: CASSYVKVVSYEQYF.

This chain uses TRBV7-9 with TRBJ2-6, with TRBD2 identical over 7 bases. The CDR3 has 16 amino acids. After removal of 6 bases from V and 0 bases from J, the junction contained 5 bases not matched to a gene. Germline CDR1 and CDR2: SEHNR and FQNEAQ (reference sequence). In DNA, the CDR3 is TGTGCCAGCAGTTTCTGGGGGGGCTCTGGGGCCAACGTCCTGACTTTC. Translated: CASSFWGGSGANVLTF. The full variable domain, in which reference TRBV7-9 and TRBJ2-6 provide the parts outside the CDR3, is DTGVSQNPRHKITKRGQNVTFRCDPISEHNRLYWYRQTLGQGPEFLTYFQNEAQLEKSRLLSDRFSAERPKGSFSTLEIQRTEQGDSAMYLCASSFWGGSGANVLTFGAGSRLTVL.

This clonotype was recorded many times. V gene TRBV20-1 combines with J gene TRBJ2-7, with D hard to call. The germline V and J ends were trimmed by 6 bases and 5 bases, with 14 bases remaining between them. The CDR3 runs 12 residues. Germline V gene sequence: CDR1 DFQATT, CDR2 SNEGSKA (reference sequence). CDR3 protein: CSAAEGPDEQYF. DNA for the CDR3: TGCAGTGCGGCTGAAGGGCCCGACGAGCAGTACTTC.

This clonotype was seen many times. In DNA, the CDR3 is TGTGCCACCAGCAGAGATCGCGACCTTACCTACGAGCAGTACTTC. Its protein is CATSRDRDLTYEQYF. This chain joins TRBV15 and TRBJ2-7; D is unclear. V was trimmed by 0 bases and J by 2 bases, leaving 11 bases between them. CDR3 length: 15 residues. Germline CDR1 LNHNV, CDR2 YYDKDF (reference sequence).

The chain combines TRBV6-5 with TRBJ1-4, with D uncertain. Germline loops: CDR1 MNHEY, CDR2 SVGAGI. Trimming took off 8 bases at V and 0 bases at J, with 7 bases between the two ends. The CDR3 spans 13 residues. CDR3 loop: CASLLTTNEKLFF. The DNA of the CDR3 is TGTGCCAGCCTTTTGACAACTAATGAAAAACTGTTTTTT.

This clonotype was seen at least ten times. The chain employs TRBV14 and TRBJ2-5; D remains unclear. V shed 3 bases and J shed 4 bases, with 3 bases lying between them. There are 11 residues in the CDR3. Germline loops: CDR1 SGHDN, CDR2 FVKESK. This CDR3 reads CASSHAETQYF. Here the CDR3 DNA reads TGTGCCAGCAGCCACGCAGAGACCCAGTACTTC. The variable domain in full, with the rest retrieved from reference TRBV14 and TRBJ2-5, is EAGVTQFPSHSVIEKGQTVTLRCDPISGHDNLYWYRRVMGKEIKFLLHFVKESKQDESGMPNNRFLAERTGGTYSTLKVQPAELEDSGVYFCASSHAETQYFGPGTRLLVL.

With respect to this clonotype: A much larger clone lies a single base off, so this may be a read error. This chain uses TRBV15 with TRBJ1-6; 8 positions match TRBD1. The CDR3 has 12 amino acids. With V trimmed by 4 bases and J by 12 bases, 2 bases remained unmatched. Germline loops: CDR1 LNHNV, CDR2 YYDKDF (reference sequence). DNA for the CDR3: TGTGCCACCAGCACCGGGACAGGACCCCTCCACTTT. Its translation is CATSTGTGPLHF.

This clonotype was counted between two and nine times. The chain employs TRBV13 and TRBJ1-3; TRBD1 is a possible D gene (5 bases). V gave up 5 bases and J gave up 0 bases, with 8 bases separating them. Germline values: CDR1 PRHDT, CDR2 FYEKMQ (reference sequence). The CDR3 spans 14 residues. CDR3 sequence: CASSRGRSGNTIYF. CDR3 coding DNA: TGTGCCAGCAGCAGGGGCCGCTCTGGAAACACCATATATTTT.

A few counts support this clonotype. The chain is built from TRBV7-9 and TRBJ2-7; 11 positions agree with TRBD1. Germline V gene lookup returns CDR1 SEHNR and CDR2 FQNEAQ (reference sequence). The CDR3 totals 15 residues. Germline trimming cut 5 bases from V and 6 bases from J; bases unmatched to any gene: 9. CDR3 in amino acids: CASSLRTGGLVEQYF. In nucleotides, the CDR3 is TGTGCCAGCAGCCTCAGGACAGGGGGCCTAGTCGAGCAGTACTTC.

The chain recombines TRBV29-1 with TRBJ1-4; 12 nucleotides match TRBD1. The CDR3 runs 14 residues. The trim removed 4 bases at V and 7 bases at J, leaving 4 bases unmatched. Germline assignment: CDR1 SQVTM and CDR2 ANQGSEA. CDR3 nucleotides: TGCAGCGTTGTCCGGGACAGGGGGCGTGAAAAACTGTTTTTT. Encoded protein: CSVVRDRGREKLFF.

This clonotype has at least ten counts. The chain links TRBV20-1 to TRBJ2-5; 9 bases are a match to TRBD2. CDR3 length equals 13 residues. The V segment lost 7 bases and the J segment 4 bases; nucleotides outside the gene matches: 7. Germline loops: CDR1 DFQATT, CDR2 SNEGSKA (reference sequence). In nucleotides, the CDR3 is TGCAGTGGTGGGACTAGCTATGGAGAGACCCAGTACTTC. As protein: CSGGTSYGETQYF.